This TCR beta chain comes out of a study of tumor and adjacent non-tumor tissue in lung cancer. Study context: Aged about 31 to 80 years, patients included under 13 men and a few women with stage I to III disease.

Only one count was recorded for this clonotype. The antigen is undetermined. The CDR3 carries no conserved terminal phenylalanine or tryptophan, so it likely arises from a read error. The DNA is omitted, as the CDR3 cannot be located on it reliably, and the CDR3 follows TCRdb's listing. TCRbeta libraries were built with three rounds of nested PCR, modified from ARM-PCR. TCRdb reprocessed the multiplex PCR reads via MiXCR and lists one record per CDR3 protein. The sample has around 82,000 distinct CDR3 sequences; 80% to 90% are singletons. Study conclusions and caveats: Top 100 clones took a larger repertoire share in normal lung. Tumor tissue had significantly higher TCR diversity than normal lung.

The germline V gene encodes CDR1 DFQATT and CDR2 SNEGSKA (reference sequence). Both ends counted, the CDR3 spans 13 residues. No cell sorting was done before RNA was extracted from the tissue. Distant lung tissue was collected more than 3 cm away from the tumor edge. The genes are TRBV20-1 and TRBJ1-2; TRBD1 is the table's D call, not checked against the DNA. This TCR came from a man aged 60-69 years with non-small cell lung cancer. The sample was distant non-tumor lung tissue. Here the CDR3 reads CSARDAGGYGYSS.